The rows below give T cell receptor beta chains drawn from one sample of a study of OX40 agonist ivuxolimab in advanced cancers. Here immunoSEQ multiplex PCR was the method, and the copy in TCRdb shows in-frame clones only, minus some. The data show about 61,000 clones, 70% to 90% seen once. The sequencing used CD4+ or CD8+ T cells sorted from blood, collected in a trial of the OX40 agonist ivuxolimab. These receptors were obtained from an adult with an advanced solid tumor such as melanoma, head and neck, liver or kidney cancer. CDR3s include the opening cysteine and the closing phenylalanine or tryptophan. The order of the fields is clone size, J gene, D gene, V gene, CDR3 protein, CDR3 DNA. A D gene is named only where the DNA matches it firmly. Clone size, where shown, is once, few, many, or a class for clones that have expanded.

clone_size: .; j_call: TRBJ1-2; d_call: .; v_call: TRBV4-3; cdr3_aa: CASSQDSSRSNYGYTF; cdr3_nt: TGCGCCAGCAGCCAAGACAGCTCCCGTTCTAACTATGGCTACACCTTC
clone_size: .; j_call: TRBJ2-1; d_call: .; v_call: TRBV28; cdr3_aa: CASSPDEPGPLHNEQFF; cdr3_nt: TGTGCCAGCAGTCCGGATGAACCGGGACCCCTCCACAATGAGCAGTTCTTC
clone_size: .; j_call: TRBJ2-1; d_call: TRBD2; v_call: TRBV7-2; cdr3_aa: CASSKQTGGVNEQFF; cdr3_nt: TGTGCCAGCAGTAAACAGACGGGAGGGGTCAATGAGCAGTTCTTC
clone_size: .; j_call: TRBJ2-7; d_call: .; v_call: TRBV7-2; cdr3_aa: CASSLMLGQVYEQYF; cdr3_nt: TGTGCCAGCAGCTTAATGTTAGGACAAGTCTACGAGCAGTACTTC
clone_size: few; j_call: TRBJ1-5; d_call: .; v_call: TRBV30; cdr3_aa: CAWSKQGNQPQHF; cdr3_nt: TGTGCCTGGAGTAAACAGGGAAATCAGCCCCAGCATTTT
clone_size: .; j_call: TRBJ1-1; d_call: .; v_call: TRBV2; cdr3_aa: CASNRQWGTEAFF; cdr3_nt: TGTGCCAGCAACCGACAGTGGGGCACTGAAGCTTTCTTT
clone_size: .; j_call: TRBJ2-3; d_call: TRBD2; v_call: TRBV6-4; cdr3_aa: CASSERRLRGGIKGTDTQYF; cdr3_nt: TGTGCCAGCAGTGAGAGGCGTCTGCGGGGGGGCATCAAGGGGACAGATACGCAGTATTTT
clone_size: .; j_call: TRBJ1-1; d_call: .; v_call: TRBV18; cdr3_aa: CASSPQEQNTEAFF; cdr3_nt: TGTGCCAGCTCACCACAGGAGCAGAACACTGAAGCTTTCTTT
clone_size: .; j_call: TRBJ1-1; d_call: .; v_call: TRBV5-5; cdr3_aa: CASSLVREAFF; cdr3_nt: TGTGCCAGCAGCTTGGTCAGGGAAGCTTTCTTT
clone_size: .; j_call: TRBJ1-5; d_call: TRBD1; v_call: TRBV11-2; cdr3_aa: CASSRDRDYQPQHF; cdr3_nt: TGTGCCAGCAGCCGAGACAGGGACTATCAGCCCCAGCATTTT
clone_size: few; j_call: TRBJ1-5; d_call: .; v_call: TRBV19; cdr3_aa: CASNRREQPQHF; cdr3_nt: TGTGCCAGTAACCGCAGAGAGCAGCCCCAGCATTTT
clone_size: .; j_call: TRBJ1-2; d_call: .; v_call: TRBV4-3; cdr3_aa: CASSQEKVLAGGGYTF; cdr3_nt: TGCGCCAGCAGCCAAGAAAAGGTCCTTGCCGGCGGGGGCTACACCTTC
clone_size: .; j_call: TRBJ2-1; d_call: TRBD2; v_call: TRBV5-1; cdr3_aa: CASSLTSGSNNEQFF; cdr3_nt: TGCGCCAGCAGCTTAACTAGCGGGAGTAACAATGAGCAGTTCTTC
clone_size: .; j_call: TRBJ2-2; d_call: .; v_call: TRBV5-1; cdr3_aa: CASSLLRGASTGELFF; cdr3_nt: TGCGCCAGCAGCTTGTTACGGGGGGCATCCACCGGGGAGCTGTTTTTT
clone_size: .; j_call: TRBJ2-3; d_call: .; v_call: TRBV19; cdr3_aa: CASSISGGAGTDTQYF; cdr3_nt: TGTGCCAGTAGTATTAGTGGGGGGGCTGGCACAGATACGCAGTATTTT
clone_size: once; j_call: TRBJ1-3; d_call: .; v_call: TRBV6-8; cdr3_aa: CASSYSAGACGNTIYF; cdr3_nt: TGTGCCAGCAGTTACTCGGCGGGGGCGTGCGGAAACACCATATATTTT
clone_size: .; j_call: TRBJ1-6; d_call: .; v_call: TRBV7-2; cdr3_aa: CASSLGGVSPLHF; cdr3_nt: TGTGCCAGCAGCTTAGGGGGAGTTTCACCCCTCCACTTT
clone_size: .; j_call: TRBJ1-2; d_call: .; v_call: TRBV28; cdr3_aa: CASSSPPIYGYTF; cdr3_nt: TGTGCCAGCAGTTCCCCACCGATCTATGGCTACACCTTC
clone_size: .; j_call: TRBJ2-7; d_call: .; v_call: TRBV6-5; cdr3_aa: CASSYRSQRSYEQYF; cdr3_nt: TGTGCCAGCAGTTACAGGAGTCAACGGTCCTACGAGCAGTACTTC
clone_size: few; j_call: TRBJ1-5; d_call: .; v_call: TRBV7-2; cdr3_aa: CASSLDIMQPQHF; cdr3_nt: TGTGCCAGCAGCTTAGATATCATGCAGCCCCAGCATTTT
clone_size: .; j_call: TRBJ2-3; d_call: .; v_call: TRBV15; cdr3_aa: CATSRPGYTQYF; cdr3_nt: TGTGCCACCAGCAGACCAGGGTATACGCAGTATTTT
clone_size: .; j_call: TRBJ2-2; d_call: .; v_call: TRBV25-1; cdr3_aa: CASSDRYSGELFF; cdr3_nt: TGTGCCAGCAGTGATAGATATTCCGGGGAGCTGTTTTTT
clone_size: .; j_call: TRBJ2-1; d_call: .; v_call: TRBV18; cdr3_aa: CASFGGNPEQFF; cdr3_nt: TGTGCCAGCTTTGGGGGGAATCCTGAGCAGTTCTTC
clone_size: few; j_call: TRBJ2-5; d_call: .; v_call: TRBV9; cdr3_aa: CASSVDWGETQYF; cdr3_nt: TGTGCCAGCAGCGTAGATTGGGGAGAGACCCAGTACTTC
clone_size: .; j_call: TRBJ2-5; d_call: TRBD2; v_call: TRBV9; cdr3_aa: CASSTATGLAGETQYF; cdr3_nt: TGTGCCAGCAGCACAGCCACGGGACTAGCGGGAGAGACCCAGTACTTC
clone_size: .; j_call: TRBJ2-3; d_call: .; v_call: TRBV4-3; cdr3_aa: CASSQDRGSHRDTQYF; cdr3_nt: TGCGCCAGCAGCCAAGATCGGGGGAGTCATAGAGATACGCAGTATTTT
clone_size: .; j_call: TRBJ2-7; d_call: .; v_call: TRBV28; cdr3_aa: CASRLLGGAYEQYF; cdr3_nt: TGTGCCAGCAGACTACTAGGGGGGGCCTACGAGCAGTACTTC
clone_size: .; j_call: TRBJ1-2; d_call: TRBD1; v_call: TRBV19; cdr3_aa: CASSPGGEWNGYTF; cdr3_nt: TGTGCCAGTAGTCCAGGGGGCGAGTGGAATGGCTACACCTTC
clone_size: .; j_call: TRBJ2-7; d_call: TRBD1; v_call: TRBV7-8; cdr3_aa: CASSLGTGRVYEQYF; cdr3_nt: TGTGCCAGCAGCTTAGGGACAGGGAGAGTCTACGAGCAGTACTTC
clone_size: .; j_call: TRBJ2-3; d_call: .; v_call: TRBV7-2; cdr3_aa: CASSSLGGRDTQYF; cdr3_nt: TGTGCCAGCAGCTCCCTAGGGGGGCGGGATACGCAGTATTTT
clone_size: .; j_call: TRBJ2-5; d_call: .; v_call: TRBV18; cdr3_aa: CASSPPGETQYF; cdr3_nt: TGTGCCAGCTCACCACCCGGGGAGACCCAGTACTTC
clone_size: .; j_call: TRBJ2-1; d_call: .; v_call: TRBV6-1; cdr3_aa: CASSWTIPDNEQFF; cdr3_nt: TGTGCCAGCAGCTGGACAATCCCGGACAATGAGCAGTTCTTC
clone_size: .; j_call: TRBJ2-3; d_call: .; v_call: TRBV27; cdr3_aa: CASSLGGTETDTQYF; cdr3_nt: TGTGCCAGCAGTTTAGGGGGGACAGAAACAGATACGCAGTATTTT
clone_size: .; j_call: TRBJ2-5; d_call: .; v_call: TRBV7-9; cdr3_aa: CASSLSGDFQETQYF; cdr3_nt: TGTGCCAGCAGCTTATCCGGGGATTTTCAAGAGACCCAGTACTTC
clone_size: .; j_call: TRBJ1-1; d_call: .; v_call: TRBV4-3; cdr3_aa: CASSQVAWSEAFF; cdr3_nt: TGCGCCAGCAGCCAAGTCGCCTGGAGTGAAGCTTTCTTT
clone_size: .; j_call: TRBJ1-6; d_call: TRBD1; v_call: TRBV30; cdr3_aa: CAWATGLNSPLHF; cdr3_nt: TGTGCCTGGGCGACAGGGTTAAATTCACCCCTCCACTTT
clone_size: .; j_call: TRBJ1-3; d_call: .; v_call: TRBV13; cdr3_aa: CASSLSGFTGPNTIYF; cdr3_nt: TGTGCCAGCAGCTTAAGCGGCTTTACCGGTCCAAACACCATATATTTT
clone_size: .; j_call: TRBJ2-3; d_call: .; v_call: TRBV7-3; cdr3_aa: CASSLGSYPGLDTQYF; cdr3_nt: TGTGCCAGCAGCTTGGGTTCGTACCCCGGGCTAGATACGCAGTATTTT
clone_size: .; j_call: TRBJ1-5; d_call: .; v_call: TRBV2; cdr3_aa: CASRGGGDQPQHF; cdr3_nt: TGTGCCAGCAGGGGGGGTGGAGATCAGCCCCAGCATTTT
clone_size: once; j_call: TRBJ1-1; d_call: .; v_call: TRBV29-1; cdr3_aa: CSARVGLITEAFF; cdr3_nt: TGCAGCGCCCGAGTGGGGTTGATAACTGAAGCTTTCTTT
clone_size: .; j_call: TRBJ1-2; d_call: .; v_call: TRBV5-1; cdr3_aa: CASSLEGSNYGYTF; cdr3_nt: TGCGCCAGCAGCTTGGAGGGCAGTAACTATGGCTACACCTTC
clone_size: .; j_call: TRBJ2-1; d_call: .; v_call: TRBV21-1; cdr3_aa: CASSKVGGSGGRYSYNEQFF; cdr3_nt: TGTGCCAGCAGCAAAGTGGGCGGTAGCGGAGGCCGATACTCCTACAATGAGCAGTTCTTC
clone_size: .; j_call: TRBJ2-5; d_call: TRBD2; v_call: TRBV28; cdr3_aa: CASSSRLAGNQETQYF; cdr3_nt: TGTGCCAGCAGTTCGCGACTAGCGGGAAATCAAGAGACCCAGTACTTC
clone_size: .; j_call: TRBJ2-7; d_call: .; v_call: TRBV27; cdr3_aa: CASSFHTGYEQYF; cdr3_nt: TGTGCCAGCAGTTTCCACACTGGCTACGAGCAGTACTTC
clone_size: .; j_call: TRBJ2-5; d_call: .; v_call: TRBV18; cdr3_aa: CASSQNRQETQYF; cdr3_nt: TGTGCCAGCTCACAAAACCGTCAAGAGACCCAGTACTTC
clone_size: .; j_call: TRBJ1-5; d_call: TRBD1; v_call: TRBV6-6; cdr3_aa: CASSPGGGFLGQPQHF; cdr3_nt: TGTGCCAGCAGCCCAGGGGGGGGCTTTTTAGGTCAGCCCCAGCATTTT
clone_size: .; j_call: TRBJ2-7; d_call: .; v_call: TRBV5-6; cdr3_aa: CASSQTKGPSSYEQYF; cdr3_nt: TGTGCCAGCAGCCAGACTAAGGGACCTTCCTCCTACGAGCAGTACTTC
clone_size: .; j_call: TRBJ1-1; d_call: .; v_call: TRBV13; cdr3_aa: CASCRLGTEAFF; cdr3_nt: TGTGCCAGCTGCCGGTTGGGCACTGAAGCTTTCTTT
clone_size: .; j_call: TRBJ1-5; d_call: .; v_call: TRBV7-3; cdr3_aa: CASSLDPNSPQHF; cdr3_nt: TGTGCCAGCAGCTTAGACCCCAATTCGCCCCAGCATTTT
clone_size: .; j_call: TRBJ1-2; d_call: .; v_call: TRBV12-5; cdr3_aa: CASGPTGDSYKTF; cdr3_nt: TGTGCTAGTGGCCCAACCGGGGACTCCTATAAAACCTTC
clone_size: .; j_call: TRBJ2-1; d_call: TRBD1; v_call: TRBV6-5; cdr3_aa: CASSNDRAANEQFF; cdr3_nt: TGTGCCAGCAGTAACGACAGGGCCGCAAATGAGCAGTTCTTC
clone_size: .; j_call: TRBJ2-4; d_call: TRBD2; v_call: TRBV7-2; cdr3_aa: CASSSGTSGEIQYF; cdr3_nt: TGTGCCAGCAGCTCCGGGACTAGCGGGGAAATTCAGTACTTC
clone_size: .; j_call: TRBJ2-1; d_call: .; v_call: TRBV18; cdr3_aa: CASSPDWGVGEQFF; cdr3_nt: TGTGCCAGCTCACCAGACTGGGGGGTTGGAGAGCAGTTCTTC
clone_size: .; j_call: TRBJ2-7; d_call: TRBD1; v_call: TRBV5-6; cdr3_aa: CASSSRDSLSYEQYF; cdr3_nt: TGTGCCAGCAGCTCCCGGGACAGCCTCTCCTACGAGCAGTACTTC
clone_size: .; j_call: TRBJ1-2; d_call: .; v_call: TRBV9; cdr3_aa: CASSVSQLEDTSYGYTF; cdr3_nt: TGTGCCAGCAGCGTTTCCCAGCTCGAGGACACTTCCTATGGCTACACCTTC
clone_size: .; j_call: TRBJ1-2; d_call: TRBD1; v_call: TRBV19; cdr3_aa: CASSDRGEGYGYTF; cdr3_nt: TGTGCCAGTAGTGACAGGGGAGAGGGCTATGGCTACACCTTC
clone_size: .; j_call: TRBJ1-5; d_call: .; v_call: TRBV5-1; cdr3_aa: CASSPDSPNQPQHF; cdr3_nt: TGCGCCAGCAGCCCGGACAGTCCCAATCAGCCCCAGCATTTT
clone_size: .; j_call: TRBJ2-3; d_call: .; v_call: TRBV5-1; cdr3_aa: CASSYGTASRTDTQYF; cdr3_nt: TGCGCCAGCAGCTACGGGACGGCTTCTCGCACAGATACGCAGTATTTT
clone_size: .; j_call: TRBJ2-7; d_call: .; v_call: TRBV6-5; cdr3_aa: CASSYSRMQYF; cdr3_nt: TGTGCCAGCAGTTACTCGAGGATGCAGTACTTC